This T cell receptor beta chain was obtained from a study of patients and donors after allogeneic stem cell transplantation. This clonotype was picked up many times. Each CDR3 protein is one row after TCRdb ran MiXCR on the RT-PCR reads. Among some 880,000 distinct CDR3 sequences listed, approximately 19% were seen once. Sequencing input: blood, either unsorted or a sorted T cell fraction (not recorded which). The TCR comes from a human donor who was either an allogeneic HSCT recipient or a stem cell or donor lymphocyte infusion donor (not recorded which). It is not recorded whose cells these are; they may come from a transplant donor.

The CDR3 bases are TGCGCCAGCAGCTTGGGGACAGGGGACACCGGGGAGCTGTTTTTT. Translating gives CASSLGTGDTGELFF. This sequence joins TRBV5-1 and TRBJ2-2, with TRBD1 matching 9 bases. There are 15 residues in the CDR3. CDR1 and CDR2 from the germline V gene are SGHRS and YFSETQ. V lost 0 bases, J lost 3 bases, and 0 bases stayed unmatched.